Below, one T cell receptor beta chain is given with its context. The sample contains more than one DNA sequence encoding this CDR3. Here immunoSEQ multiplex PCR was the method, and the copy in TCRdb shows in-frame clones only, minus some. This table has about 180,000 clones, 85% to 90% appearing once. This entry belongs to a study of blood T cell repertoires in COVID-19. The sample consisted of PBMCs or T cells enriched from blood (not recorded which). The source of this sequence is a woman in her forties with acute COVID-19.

CDR3 nucleotides: TGTGCCAGCAGCCCACTAGCGGGTGAGCAGTTCTTC. Protein sequence: CASSPLAGEQFF. The chain is built from TRBV27 and TRBJ2-1; 9 nucleotides match TRBD2. V shed 6 bases, J shed 9 bases, and the junction held 3 bases outside the gene matches. The CDR3 is made up of 12 amino acids. The germline V gene has CDR1 MNHEY and CDR2 SMNVEV (reference sequence).